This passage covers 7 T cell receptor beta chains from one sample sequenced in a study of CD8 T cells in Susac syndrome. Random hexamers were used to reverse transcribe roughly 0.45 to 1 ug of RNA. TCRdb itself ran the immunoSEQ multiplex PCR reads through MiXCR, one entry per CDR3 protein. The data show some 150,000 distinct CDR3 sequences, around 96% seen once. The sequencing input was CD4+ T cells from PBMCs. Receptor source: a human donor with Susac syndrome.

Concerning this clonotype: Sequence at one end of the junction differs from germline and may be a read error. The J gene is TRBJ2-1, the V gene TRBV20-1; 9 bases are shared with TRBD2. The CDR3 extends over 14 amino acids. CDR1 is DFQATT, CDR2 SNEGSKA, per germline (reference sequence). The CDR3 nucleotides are TGCAGTGCTAGCCCATTCGCGGGGGGGCAATTGAAGATCTTC. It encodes CSASPFAGGQLKIF.

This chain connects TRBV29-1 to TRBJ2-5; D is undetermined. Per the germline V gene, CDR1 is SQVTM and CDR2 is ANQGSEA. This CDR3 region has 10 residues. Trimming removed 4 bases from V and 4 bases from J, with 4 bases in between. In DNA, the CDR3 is TGCAGCGTTGTTACAGAGACCCAGTACTTC. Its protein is CSVVTETQYF.

This chain's CDR3 is CASSQGGASDTQYF. For the CDR3, the DNA is TGTGCCAGCAGCCAAGGGGGGGCGTCAGATACGCAGTATTTT. The chain links TRBV3-1 to TRBJ2-3, with D possibly called TRBD1 or TRBD2 (6 bases each). The CDR3 loop spans 14 amino acids. Trimming cost V 1 base and J 4 bases, with 9 bases left between them. Germline loops: CDR1 LGHDT, CDR2 YNNKEL (reference sequence).

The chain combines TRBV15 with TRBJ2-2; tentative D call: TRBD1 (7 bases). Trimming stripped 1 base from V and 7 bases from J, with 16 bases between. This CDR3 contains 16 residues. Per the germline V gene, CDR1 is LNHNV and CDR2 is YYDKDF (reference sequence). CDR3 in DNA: TGTGCCACCAGCAGAGCGGAGGGGGCCAGGGACGGGGAGCTGTTTTTT. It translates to CATSRAEGARDGELFF.

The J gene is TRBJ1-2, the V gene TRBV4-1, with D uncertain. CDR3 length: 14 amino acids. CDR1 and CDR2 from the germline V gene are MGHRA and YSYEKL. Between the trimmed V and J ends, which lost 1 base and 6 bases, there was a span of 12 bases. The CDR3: CASSQVPTSHGYTF. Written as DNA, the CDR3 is TGCGCCAGCAGCCAAGTCCCGACAAGCCATGGCTACACCTTC.

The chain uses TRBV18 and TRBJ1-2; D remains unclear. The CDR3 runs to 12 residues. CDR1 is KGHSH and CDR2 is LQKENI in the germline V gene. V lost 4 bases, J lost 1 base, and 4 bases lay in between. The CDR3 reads CASSQINYGYTF. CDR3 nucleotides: TGTGCCAGCTCACAAATTAACTATGGCTACACCTTC.

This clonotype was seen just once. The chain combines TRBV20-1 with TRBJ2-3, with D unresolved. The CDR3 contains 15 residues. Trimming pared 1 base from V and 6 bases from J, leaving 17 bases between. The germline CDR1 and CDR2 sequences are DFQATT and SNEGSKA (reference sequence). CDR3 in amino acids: CSARAAISSTDTQYF. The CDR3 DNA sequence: TGCAGTGCTAGAGCTGCCATCTCCTCCACGGATACGCAGTATTTT.